The text below deals with one T cell receptor (beta chain). Its antigen is unidentified. The source of the sample is a study of OX40 agonist ivuxolimab in advanced cancers. In the study overall: Prior checkpoint blockade (anti-PD-1, anti-PD-L1 or anti-CTLA-4) was permitted; over 30% had it. Points from the study as a whole: In CD8+ T cells, expanded clones were on average more numerous than in CD4+.

The protocol was immunoSEQ multiplex PCR, while the TCRdb copy is restricted to in-frame clones and leaves out a portion. This table has about 62,000 clones, roughly 90% appearing once. The CDR3 contains 14 residues. CDR1 is SEHNR and CDR2 is FQNEAQ in the germline V gene (reference sequence). Trimming took 5 bases from V and 4 from J; bases not matched to a gene: 4. Sequenced here: CD4+ or CD8+ T cells sorted from blood, sampled in a trial of the OX40 agonist ivuxolimab. The rearrangement links TRBV7-9 to TRBJ2-7; 11 positions agree with TRBD1. This TCR was sampled from an adult with an advanced solid tumor such as melanoma, head and neck, liver or kidney cancer. The CDR3 region has the DNA TGTGCCAGCAGCCGCGGGGACAGGGGGTACGAGCAGTACTTC. Translated: CASSRGDRGYEQYF.